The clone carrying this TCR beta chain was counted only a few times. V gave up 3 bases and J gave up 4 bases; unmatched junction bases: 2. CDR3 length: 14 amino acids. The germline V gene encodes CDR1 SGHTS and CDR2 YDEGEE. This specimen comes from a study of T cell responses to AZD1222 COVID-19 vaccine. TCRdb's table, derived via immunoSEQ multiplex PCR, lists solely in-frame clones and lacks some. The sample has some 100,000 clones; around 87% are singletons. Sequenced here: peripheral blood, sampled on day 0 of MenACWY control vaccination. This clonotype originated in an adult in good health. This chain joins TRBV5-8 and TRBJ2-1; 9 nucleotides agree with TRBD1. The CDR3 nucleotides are TGTGCCAGCAGCTACGGGACAGGGTACAATGAGCAGTTCTTC. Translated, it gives CASSYGTGYNEQFF.